This T cell receptor (beta chain) comes out of a study of OX40 agonist ivuxolimab in advanced cancers. Notes on the study in general: At 0.1 to 3.0 mg/kg and by week 6, CD4+ and CD8+ T cells in the blood had expanded clonally. The study did not work out the antigen specificity of the expanded peripheral T cells. Averaged across samples, CD8+ T cells carried more expanded clones than CD4+ did.

About this clone itself: Its antigen is as yet unknown. Other DNA sequences in this specimen translate into the identical CDR3.

Trimming shortened V by 2 bases and J by 4 bases, and 7 bases separated the two germline ends. The CDR3 is made up of 13 amino acids. Germline CDR1 is MDHEN and CDR2 is SYDVKM. Sequenced by immunoSEQ multiplex PCR; TCRdb stores in-frame clones only, minus some. The sample records about 86,000 clones, around nine tenths being singletons. The chain has TRBV28 and TRBJ2-3; no clear D gene. This receptor was taken from an adult with an advanced solid tumor such as melanoma, head and neck, liver or kidney cancer. Material: CD4+ or CD8+ T cells sorted from blood, obtained in a trial of the OX40 agonist ivuxolimab. The CDR3 sequence is CASSLRPPDTQYF. In nucleotides, the CDR3 is TGTGCCAGCAGTTTACGGCCCCCAGATACGCAGTATTTT.